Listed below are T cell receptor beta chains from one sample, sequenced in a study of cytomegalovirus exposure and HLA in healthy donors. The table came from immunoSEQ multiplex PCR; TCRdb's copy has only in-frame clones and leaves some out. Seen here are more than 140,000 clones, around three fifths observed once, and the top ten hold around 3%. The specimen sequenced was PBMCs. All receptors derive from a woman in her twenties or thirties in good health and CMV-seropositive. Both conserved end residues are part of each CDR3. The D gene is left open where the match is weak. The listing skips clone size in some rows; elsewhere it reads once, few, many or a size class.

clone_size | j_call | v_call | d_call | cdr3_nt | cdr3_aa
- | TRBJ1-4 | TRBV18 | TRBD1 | TGTGCCAGCTCGGTTTACAGGGGAGTAGATGAAAAACTGTTTTTT | CASSVYRGVDEKLFF
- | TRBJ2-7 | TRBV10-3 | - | TGTGCCATCAGTGAAATACGCAGCGACGAGCAGTACTTC | CAISEIRSDEQYF
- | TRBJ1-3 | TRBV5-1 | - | TGCGCCAGCAGCTTGGGGGCCAACTCTGGAAACACCATATATTTT | CASSLGANSGNTIYF
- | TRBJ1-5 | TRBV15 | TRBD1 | TGTGCCACCAGCAGCGCGGGACAGGGAGTGGGGCCCCAGCATTTT | CATSSAGQGVGPQHF
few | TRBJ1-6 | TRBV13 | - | TGTGCCAGCAGCTGGGCCAATTCACCCCTCCACTTT | CASSWANSPLHF
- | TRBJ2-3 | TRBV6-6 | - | TGTGCCAGCAGTTACCCTCAGCGGGGCACAGATACGCAGTATTTT | CASSYPQRGTDTQYF
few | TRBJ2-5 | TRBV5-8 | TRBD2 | TGTGCCAGCAGACGACTAGCGGGCGAGACCCAGTACTTC | CASRRLAGETQYF
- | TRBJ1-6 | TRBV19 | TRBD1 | TGTGCCAGTAGTTCAAATGCCGGGACAGGGGTTCGCTCACCCCTCCACTTT | CASSSNAGTGVRSPLHF
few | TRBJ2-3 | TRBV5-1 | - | TGCGCCAGCAGCTTGGGGCAGACTACTAGCACAGATACGCAGTATTTT | CASSLGQTTSTDTQYF
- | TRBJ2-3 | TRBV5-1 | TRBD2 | TGCGCCAGCAGCCTCGGGCGGGGGGGAGACCCTAGCACAGATACGCAGTATTTT | CASSLGRGGDPSTDTQYF
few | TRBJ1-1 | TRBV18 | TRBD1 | TGTGCCAGCTCACCACCTAAGGGACAGTTGAACACTGAAGCTTTCTTT | CASSPPKGQLNTEAFF
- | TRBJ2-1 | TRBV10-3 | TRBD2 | TGTGCCATCAGCCGAGTCCTCGGGGCGGGAGGGTACAATGAGCAGTTCTTC | CAISRVLGAGGYNEQFF
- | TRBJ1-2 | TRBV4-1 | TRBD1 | TGCGCCAGTCGTTGGGCAGGGGGTGGTAAAGGCTACACCTTC | CASRWAGGGKGYTF
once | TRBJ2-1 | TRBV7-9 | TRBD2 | TGTGCCAGCAGCTTTTATCCTAGCGGGAGGGCCGAGCAGTTCTTC | CASSFYPSGRAEQFF
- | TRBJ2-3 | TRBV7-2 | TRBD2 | TGTGCCAGCAGCTTGGTAGGACTAGCGGCTAGCACAGATACGCAGTATTTT | CASSLVGLAASTDTQYF
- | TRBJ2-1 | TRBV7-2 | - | TGTGCCAGCAGCCAAAACGCGGGAACGCAGTTCTTC | CASSQNAGTQFF
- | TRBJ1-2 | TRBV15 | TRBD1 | TGTGCCACCAGCGGGGACAGGGGGGCCCCTAACTATGGCTACACCTTC | CATSGDRGAPNYGYTF
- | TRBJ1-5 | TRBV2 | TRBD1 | TGTGCCAGCAGCAAGGGACAGGGGGTTCAGCCCCAGCATTTT | CASSKGQGVQPQHF
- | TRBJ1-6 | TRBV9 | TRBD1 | TGTGCCAGCAGCGGACAGGGGGCGACTAATTCACCCCTCCACTTT | CASSGQGATNSPLHF
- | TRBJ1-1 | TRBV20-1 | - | TGCAGTGCCGTTCCCACTGAAGCTTTCTTT | CSAVPTEAFF
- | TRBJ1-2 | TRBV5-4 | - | TGTGCCAGCAGCTTGGGCGGGTCGCATGGCTACACCTTC | CASSLGGSHGYTF
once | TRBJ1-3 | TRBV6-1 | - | TGTGCCAGCAGTGAAATAGGACAGACTGGAAACACCATATATTTT | CASSEIGQTGNTIYF
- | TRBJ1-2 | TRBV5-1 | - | TGCGCCAGCAGCCCTGAAGGGGGGGGCGGCTACACCTTC | CASSPEGGGGYTF
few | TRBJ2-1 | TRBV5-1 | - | TGCGCCAGCAGCTTTGCTAGCGCTGCCAATGAGCAGTTCTTC | CASSFASAANEQFF
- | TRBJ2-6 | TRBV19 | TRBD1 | TGTGCTAGTAGTGCGGGACAGGGCTCCCTTGGGGCCAACGTCCTGACTTTC | CASSAGQGSLGANVLTF
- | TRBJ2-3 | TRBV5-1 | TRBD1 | TGCGCCAGCAGCTTAGGCAGGGGGATCACAGATACGCAGTATTTT | CASSLGRGITDTQYF
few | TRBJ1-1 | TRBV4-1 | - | TGCGCCAGCAGCCAAGGTTGGAGGGGTCAGAACACTGAAGCTTTCTTT | CASSQGWRGQNTEAFF
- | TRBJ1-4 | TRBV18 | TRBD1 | TGTGCCAGCTCACCGTCCGGGACAGGGAATGAAAAACTGTTTTTT | CASSPSGTGNEKLFF
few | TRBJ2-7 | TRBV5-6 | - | TGTGCCAGCAGCAGGTCCCCAGGGTTTTCTGGGAACTACGAGCAGTACTTC | CASSRSPGFSGNYEQYF
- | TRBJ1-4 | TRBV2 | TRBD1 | TGTGCCAGCGAACCCGGGACAGGGCGCGAAAAACTGTTTTTT | CASEPGTGREKLFF
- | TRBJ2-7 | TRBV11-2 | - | TGTGCCAGCAGCTACCGGGACACCGCGATCTACGAGCAGTACTTC | CASSYRDTAIYEQYF
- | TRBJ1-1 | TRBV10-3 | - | TGTGCCATCAGTGATGAGGGAACTGAAGCTTTCTTT | CAISDEGTEAFF
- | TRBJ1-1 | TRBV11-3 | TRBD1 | TGTGCCAGCAGCCAAGGGACAGGGGCTCGGATCACTGAAGCTTTCTTT | CASSQGTGARITEAFF
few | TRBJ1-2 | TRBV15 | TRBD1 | TGTGCCACCAGCCTTGACGGACAGGGGGCGCGGGGCTACACCTTC | CATSLDGQGARGYTF
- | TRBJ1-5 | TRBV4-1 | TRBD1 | TGCGCCAGCAGCCAAGAGCCGGGACAGAATCAGCCCCAGCATTTT | CASSQEPGQNQPQHF
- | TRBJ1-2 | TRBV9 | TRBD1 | TGTGCCAGCAGCGTAGCGGCTATAACACAGGGGCCCTATGGCTACACCTTC | CASSVAAITQGPYGYTF
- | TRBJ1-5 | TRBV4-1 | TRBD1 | TGCGCCAGCAGCCACCCCAGCGGGGGACAGGGCCCATATAGCAATCAGCCCCAGCATTTT | CASSHPSGGQGPYSNQPQHF
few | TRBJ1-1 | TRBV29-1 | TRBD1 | TGCAGCGTTGAACGAATTATGACAGGGGGACAAGCTTTCTTT | CSVERIMTGGQAFF
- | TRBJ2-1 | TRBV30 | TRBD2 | TGTGCCTGGAGTGTATTGGGATTCGGGAGGGCCGGGAATGAGCAGTTCTTC | CAWSVLGFGRAGNEQFF
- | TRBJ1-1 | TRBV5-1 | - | TGCGCCAGCAGCTTGGTCAAAGGGGACACTGAAGCTTTCTTT | CASSLVKGDTEAFF
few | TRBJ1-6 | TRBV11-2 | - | TGTGCCAGCAGCCACCTTGGCTTAGGGGATTCACCCCTCCACTTT | CASSHLGLGDSPLHF